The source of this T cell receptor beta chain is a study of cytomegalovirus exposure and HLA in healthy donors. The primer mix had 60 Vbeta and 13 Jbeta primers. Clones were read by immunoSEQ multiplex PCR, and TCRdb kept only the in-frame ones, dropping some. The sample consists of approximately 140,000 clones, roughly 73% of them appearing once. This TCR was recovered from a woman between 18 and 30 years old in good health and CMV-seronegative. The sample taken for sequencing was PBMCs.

The CDR3 sequence: CASSLMPGQDNYGYTF. In nucleotides, the CDR3 is TGTGCCAGCAGTTTAATGCCGGGACAGGATAACTATGGCTACACCTTC. The rearrangement uses TRBV28 and TRBJ1-2; TRBD1 aligns across 8 bases. The CDR3 sequence is 16 residues long. CDR1 MDHEN and CDR2 SYDVKM come from the germline V gene. V was clipped by 2 bases and J by 1 base; unmatched bases: 6.